This T cell receptor (beta chain) came from a study of T cells in Graves' hyperthyroidism and ophthalmopathy. This clonotype showed up many times. The antigen is not known. Study results and limitations: Ophthalmopathy was model-predicted a median about six months pre-onset. Appearing also in blood were most of the thyroid clonotypes expanded above 0.001.

Patients aged 18 to 65 had newly diagnosed hyperthyroidism lasting under 2 months. Diagnosis relied on clinical symptoms, serum thyroxine and TRAb, thyroid ultrasound and orbital computed tomography. The CDR3 contains 16 residues. Germline trimming cut 3 bases from V and 0 bases from J; bases unmatched to any gene: 5. The V gene's germline CDR1 is MGHRA and CDR2 YSYEKL. RNA transcripts yielded amplified TCR beta CDR3 regions. Carried out on the TCR CDR3, a first-round RT-PCR used the HTBI primer set. TCRdb analysed the multiplex PCR reads with MiXCR anew, one entry per CDR3 protein. In the table there are 45,000 or so distinct CDR3 sequences, about 52% of which are singletons.

The TCR comes from a woman aged 45 to 65 with Graves' hyperthyroidism. This rearrangement joins TRBV4-1 to TRBJ1-3; 7 bases match TRBD1. Sequences were obtained from peripheral blood or thyroid tissue (not recorded which). CDR3 residues: CASSHGTVSSGNTIYF. CDR3 sequence (DNA): TGCGCCAGCAGCCATGGGACAGTAAGCTCTGGAAACACCATATATTTT.